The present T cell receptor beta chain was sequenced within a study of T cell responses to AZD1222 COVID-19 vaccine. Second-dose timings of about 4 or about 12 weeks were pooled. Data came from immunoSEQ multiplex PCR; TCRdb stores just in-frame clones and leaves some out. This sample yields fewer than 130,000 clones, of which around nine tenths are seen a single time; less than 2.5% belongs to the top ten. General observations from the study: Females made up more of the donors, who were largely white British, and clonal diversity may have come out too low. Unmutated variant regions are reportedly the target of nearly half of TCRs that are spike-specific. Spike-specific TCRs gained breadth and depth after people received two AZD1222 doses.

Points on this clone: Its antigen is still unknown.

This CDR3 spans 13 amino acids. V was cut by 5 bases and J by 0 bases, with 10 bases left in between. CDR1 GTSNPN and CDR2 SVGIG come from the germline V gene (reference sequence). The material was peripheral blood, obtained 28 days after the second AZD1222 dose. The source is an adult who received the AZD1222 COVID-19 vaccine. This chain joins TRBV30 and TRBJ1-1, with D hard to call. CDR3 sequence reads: CAWQRGLNTEAFF. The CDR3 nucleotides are TGTGCCTGGCAACGCGGGCTGAACACTGAAGCTTTCTTT.